The following is a T cell receptor (beta chain) sequence with its context. The target antigen is unknown. One entry per CDR3 protein results from TCRdb running MiXCR on the 5' RACE reads. The repertoire has 540,000 or so distinct CDR3 sequences, approximately 20% of them found once; the top ten carry approximately 0.52%. This specimen comes from a study of identical twins. Findings and caveats of the study: Potential partial confounding of zero-insertion analyses by invariant MAIT and iNKT cells was noted.

From germline, CDR1 is MGHRA and CDR2 YSYEKL. Between the trimmed V and J ends, which lost 1 base and 5 bases, there was a span of 19 bases. The CDR3 has 17 amino acids. Separately, the same data were catalogued under a study of yellow fever vaccine responses in identical twins.

The chain carries TRBV4-1 and TRBJ2-3; tentative D call: TRBD1 (6 bases). The sequenced material came from CD4+ T cells sorted from blood. This clonotype was sampled from a woman aged 18-29 years in good health. Here the CDR3 reads CASSQVAVRGSLDTQYF. The CDR3 DNA follows: TGCGCCAGCAGCCAAGTTGCAGTCAGGGGCTCCCTAGATACGCAGTATTTT.